The clone carrying this T cell receptor beta chain came up a few times. Its antigen is as yet unknown. The sample is drawn from a study of radiotherapy plus CTLA-4 blockade in lung cancer. The overall study: Objective responses emerged in around 19% of patients, and 30% to 40% attained disease control.

The assay was immunoSEQ multiplex PCR, and TCRdb's table has in-frame clones only and misses some. The sample shows fewer than 90,000 clones, around 86% of them seen only once. Study outcomes and limitations: The best predictor of response was reported to be early blood T cell clone dynamics, with interferon-beta. An expansion of tumor-derived TCR clones occurred in blood after radiotherapy plus ipilimumab.

Lung cancer patients with chemo-refractory metastatic non-small-cell disease were given focal radiation plus CTLA-4 blockade with ipilimumab. This TCR came from a human donor with non-small cell lung cancer who had stable disease on radiotherapy plus ipilimumab. The specimen was peripheral blood, collected from a patient treated with radiotherapy plus ipilimumab.

The CDR3 DNA sequence: TGTGCCAGCAGCTTAGTAGCTAGCGGGGGCGGTGAGCAGTTCTTC. Translating gives CASSLVASGGGEQFF. The gene calls are TRBV7-6 and TRBJ2-1; TRBD2 aligns across 10 bases. V dropped 1 base and J dropped 9; count of bases not matched to a gene: 6. CDR3 length: 15 amino acids. Germline CDR1 and CDR2: SGHVS and FNYEAQ.